The next 10 T cell receptor beta chains were all read from a single sample in a study of T cell repertoires in cytomegalovirus infection. In TCRdb, the reads were re-called with MiXCR into one record per CDR3 protein. The repertoire includes roughly 990,000 distinct CDR3 sequences, 31% of them detected once, and about an eighth sits in the top ten. Their antigens remain unidentified. The specimen was cultured CD8+ T cells from PBMCs, collected from culture after CMV antigen stimulation. These receptors were obtained from a human donor in good health (CMV status not recorded). Some clones in this sample may be carry-over from other donors' samples.

The chain employs TRBV7-9 and TRBJ2-3; D may match TRBD1 or TRBD2 (6 bases each). This CDR3 spans 14 amino acids. Germline CDR1 and CDR2: SEHNR and FQNEAQ (reference sequence). CDR3 amino acids: CARLEPGASDTQYF. CDR3 in DNA: TGTGCTCGCCTAGAACCGGGGGCGTCAGATACGCAGTATTTT.

The gene calls are TRBV20-1 and TRBJ2-7, with 7 bases identical to TRBD1. From germline, CDR1 is DFQATT and CDR2 SNEGSKA (reference sequence). The CDR3 has 12 amino acids. After removal of 7 bases from V and 4 bases from J, the junction contained 7 bases not matched to a gene. The CDR3 is CSGGQGDYEQYV. In DNA, the CDR3 is TGCAGTGGCGGTCAGGGGGATTACGAGCAGTACGTC.

This clonotype has a handful of counts. A junction boundary mismatches the germline segment, possibly from a read error. V gene TRBV6-1 combines with J gene TRBJ2-1, with 11 bases that match TRBD1. The CDR3 loop spans 16 amino acids. The germline CDR1 and CDR2 sequences are MNHNS and SASEGT. The CDR3 here is CASNEWGTGGYNEQFF. For the CDR3, the DNA is TGTGCCAGCAATGAATGGGGGACAGGGGGTTACAATGAGCAGTTCTTC.

The chain recombines TRBV7-9 with TRBJ2-7, with 7 bases lining up with TRBD1. Germline V gene lookup returns CDR1 SEHNR and CDR2 FQNEAQ (reference sequence). The V gene end was trimmed by 4 bases and the J gene end by 5 bases; junction bases not matched to a gene: 8. The CDR3 sequence is 14 residues long. The CDR3 loop reads CASSSPTGWNEQYF. The CDR3 nucleotides read TGTGCCAGCAGCTCCCCGACAGGGTGGAACGAGCAGTACTTC.

The chain couples TRBV6-6 to TRBJ1-4; TRBD1 agrees at 7 bases. The CDR3 contains 14 residues. V trimming: 5 bases; J trimming: 5 bases; junction bases outside the gene matches: 5. Germline V gene sequence: CDR1 MNHNY, CDR2 SVGAGI (reference sequence). The CDR3 loop reads CASSTGAGNEKLFF. As DNA, the CDR3 is TGTGCCAGCAGTACAGGGGCAGGGAATGAAAAACTGTTTTTT.

This clonotype was observed a handful of times. V is TRBV2 and J is TRBJ2-1; 14 bases map to TRBD2. The CDR3 totals 14 residues. The J segment lost 10 bases and the V segment lost 8 bases, leaving 7 bases of the junction unmatched. Per germline, CDR1 SNHLY and CDR2 FYNNEI. CDR3 region: CASSGTSGGREQFF. As DNA, the CDR3 is TGTGCCAGCTCCGGGACTAGCGGGGGCAGGGAGCAGTTCTTC. The full variable domain, its missing parts supplied by reference TRBV2 and TRBJ2-1, is EPEVTQTPSHQVTQMGQEVILRCVPISNHLYFYWYRQILGQKVEFLVSFYNNEISEKSEIFDDQFSVERPDGSNFTLKIRSTKLEDSAMYFCASSGTSGGREQFFGPGTRLTVL.

This clonotype was seen a few times. The chain has TRBV4-2 and TRBJ1-2; D gene ambiguous. Between the trimmed V and J ends, which lost 4 bases and 0 bases, there was a span of 15 bases. This CDR3 has 16 amino acids. The V gene's germline CDR1 is LGHNA and CDR2 YNFKEQ. The CDR3 protein is CASSLIPGVTNYGYTF. The CDR3 coding sequence is TGTGCCAGCAGCCTTATCCCTGGAGTTACTAACTATGGCTACACCTTC.

For this clonotype: The junction departs from the called germline gene at one end, perhaps through a read error. The V and J genes are TRBV29-1 and TRBJ2-1, with 7 nucleotides matching TRBD2. Germline V gives CDR1 SQVTM, CDR2 ANQGSEA. The CDR3 covers 15 residues. CDR3 nucleotide sequence: TGCAGCGTCGAAGCGGGACTCCAACTTAACAATGAGCAGTTCTTC. This translates into CSVEAGLQLNNEQFF.

The V call is TRBV9, the J call TRBJ2-5; 8 bases are shared with TRBD2. CDR3 length: 14 amino acids. Germline V gene data show CDR1 as SGDLS and CDR2 as YYNGEE. V lost 3 bases and J lost 5; bases outside the gene matches: 6. The CDR3 loop is CASSGRGGVETQYF. The DNA for the CDR3 is TGTGCCAGCAGCGGACGGGGGGGAGTGGAGACCCAGTACTTC.

On this clonotype: At one boundary the junction diverges from the germline segment, which might be a read error. J is TRBJ2-1 and V is TRBV5-8, with a possible D match to TRBD1 (6 bases). This CDR3 region has 15 residues. Per the germline V gene, CDR1 is SGHTS and CDR2 is YDEGEE. The CDR3: CASSLDQGSYDEQFF. The CDR3 nucleotides read TGTGCCAGCAGCTTGGACCAGGGGTCCTACGATGAGCAGTTCTTC.